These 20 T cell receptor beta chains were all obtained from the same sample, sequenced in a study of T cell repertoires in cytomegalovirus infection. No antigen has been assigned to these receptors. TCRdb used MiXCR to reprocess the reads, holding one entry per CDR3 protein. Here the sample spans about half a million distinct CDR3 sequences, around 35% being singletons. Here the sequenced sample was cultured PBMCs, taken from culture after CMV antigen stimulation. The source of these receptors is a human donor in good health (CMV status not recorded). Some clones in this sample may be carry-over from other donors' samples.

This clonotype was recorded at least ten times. In DNA, the CDR3 is TGTGCCAGCAGCCGGCCCGGGACTAGCGGGAGGGGGGAGCAGTTCTTC. Its translation: CASSRPGTSGRGEQFF. This chain links TRBV7-2 with TRBJ2-1; 16 positions match TRBD2. Germline V CDR1 and CDR2: SGHTA, FQGNSA. CDR3 length equals 16 residues. V trimming: 5 bases; J trimming: 10 bases; junction bases outside the gene matches: 8.

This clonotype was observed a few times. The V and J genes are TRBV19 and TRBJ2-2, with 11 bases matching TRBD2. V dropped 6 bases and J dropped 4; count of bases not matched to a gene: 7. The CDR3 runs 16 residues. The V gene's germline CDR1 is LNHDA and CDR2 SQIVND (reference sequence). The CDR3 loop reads CASSLLAGGGTGELFF. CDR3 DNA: TGTGCCAGTAGCCTCCTAGCGGGAGGTGGCACCGGGGAGCTGTTTTTT. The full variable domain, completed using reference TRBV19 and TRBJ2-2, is DGGITQSPKYLFRKEGQNVTLSCEQNLNHDAMYWYRQDPGQGLRLIYYSQIVNDFQKGDIAEGYSVSREKKESFPLTVTSAQKNPTAFYLCASSLLAGGGTGELFFGEGSRLTVL.

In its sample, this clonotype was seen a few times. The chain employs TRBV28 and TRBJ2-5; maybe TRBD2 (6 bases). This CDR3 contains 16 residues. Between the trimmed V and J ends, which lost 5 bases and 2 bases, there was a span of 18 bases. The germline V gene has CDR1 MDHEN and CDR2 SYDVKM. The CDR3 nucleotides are TGTGCCAGCAGTCCGTACCGGGACTCAGAACAAGAGACCCAGTACTTC. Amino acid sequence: CASSPYRDSEQETQYF.

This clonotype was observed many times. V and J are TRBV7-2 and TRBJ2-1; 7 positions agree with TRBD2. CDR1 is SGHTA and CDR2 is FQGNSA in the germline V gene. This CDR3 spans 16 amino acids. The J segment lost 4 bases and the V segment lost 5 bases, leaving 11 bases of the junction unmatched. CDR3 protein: CASSRVRLAVYNEQFF. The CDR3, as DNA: TGTGCCAGCAGCCGAGTGCGTCTAGCGGTTTACAATGAGCAGTTCTTC.

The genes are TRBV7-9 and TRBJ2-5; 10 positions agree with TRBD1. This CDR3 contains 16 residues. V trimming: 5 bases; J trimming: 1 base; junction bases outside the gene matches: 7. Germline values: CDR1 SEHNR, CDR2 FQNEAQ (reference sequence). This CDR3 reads CASSGGRQGAQETQYF. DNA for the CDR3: TGTGCCAGCAGCGGAGGTAGACAGGGGGCCCAAGAGACCCAGTACTTC.

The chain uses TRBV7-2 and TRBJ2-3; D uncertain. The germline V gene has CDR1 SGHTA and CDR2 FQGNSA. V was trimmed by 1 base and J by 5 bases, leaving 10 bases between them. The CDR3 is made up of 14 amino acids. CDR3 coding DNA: TGTGCCAGCAGCTTAGTTTCCACCGGAGATACGCAGTATTTT. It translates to CASSLVSTGDTQYF.

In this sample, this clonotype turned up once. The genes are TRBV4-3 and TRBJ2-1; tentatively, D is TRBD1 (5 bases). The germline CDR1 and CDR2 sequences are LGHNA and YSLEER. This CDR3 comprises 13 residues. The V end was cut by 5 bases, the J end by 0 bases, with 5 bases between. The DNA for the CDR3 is TGCGCCAGCAGCGGGGCCTCCTACAATGAGCAGTTCTTC. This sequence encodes CASSGASYNEQFF.

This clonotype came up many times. The CDR3 sequence is CASSLFVTGESDTQYF. The CDR3 region has the DNA TGTGCCAGCAGCTTATTCGTAACGGGAGAATCAGATACGCAGTATTTT. The chain employs TRBV7-2 and TRBJ2-3; perhaps TRBD2 as D (6 bases). V was cut by 2 bases and J by 4 bases, with 16 bases left in between. There are 16 residues in the CDR3. Germline CDR1 SGHTA, CDR2 FQGNSA.

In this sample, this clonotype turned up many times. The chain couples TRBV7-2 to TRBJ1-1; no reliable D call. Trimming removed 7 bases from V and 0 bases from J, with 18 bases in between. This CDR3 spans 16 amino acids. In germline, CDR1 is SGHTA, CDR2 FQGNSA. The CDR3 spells CASTKTQTELNTEAFF. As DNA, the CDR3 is TGTGCCAGCACAAAGACTCAAACAGAGTTGAACACTGAAGCTTTCTTT.

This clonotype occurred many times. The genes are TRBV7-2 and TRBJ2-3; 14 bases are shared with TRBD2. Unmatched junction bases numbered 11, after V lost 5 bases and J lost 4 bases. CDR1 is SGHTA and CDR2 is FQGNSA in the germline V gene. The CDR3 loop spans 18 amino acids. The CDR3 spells CASSLGTSGRGSADTQYF. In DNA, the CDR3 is TGTGCCAGCAGCCTCGGGACTAGCGGGAGAGGAAGCGCAGATACGCAGTATTTT.

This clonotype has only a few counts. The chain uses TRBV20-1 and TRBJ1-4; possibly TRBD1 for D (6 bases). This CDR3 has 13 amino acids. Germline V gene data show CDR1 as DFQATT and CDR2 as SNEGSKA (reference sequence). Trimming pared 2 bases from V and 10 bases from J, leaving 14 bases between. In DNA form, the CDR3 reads TGCAGTGCTAGACCCCAGGGGAGTGGAAAACTGTTTTTT. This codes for CSARPQGSGKLFF.

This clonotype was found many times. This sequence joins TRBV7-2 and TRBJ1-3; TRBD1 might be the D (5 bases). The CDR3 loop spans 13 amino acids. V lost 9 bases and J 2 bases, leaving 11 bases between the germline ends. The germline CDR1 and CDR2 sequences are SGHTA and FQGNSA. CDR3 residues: CASRGRTGNTIYF. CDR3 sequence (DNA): TGTGCCAGTAGGGGTCGGACTGGAAACACCATATATTTT. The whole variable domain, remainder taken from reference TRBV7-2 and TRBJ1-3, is GAGVSQSPSNKVTEKGKDVELRCDPISGHTALYWYRQSLGQGLEFLIYFQGNSAPDKSGLPSDRFSAERTGGSVSTLTIQRTQQEDSAVYLCASRGRTGNTIYFGEGSWLTVV.

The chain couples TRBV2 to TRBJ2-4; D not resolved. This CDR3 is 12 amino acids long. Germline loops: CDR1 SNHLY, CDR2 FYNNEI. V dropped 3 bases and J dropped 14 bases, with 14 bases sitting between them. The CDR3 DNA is TGTGCCAGCAGTGAGGCCTCCCGGACGGAGTACTTC. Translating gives CASSEASRTEYF.

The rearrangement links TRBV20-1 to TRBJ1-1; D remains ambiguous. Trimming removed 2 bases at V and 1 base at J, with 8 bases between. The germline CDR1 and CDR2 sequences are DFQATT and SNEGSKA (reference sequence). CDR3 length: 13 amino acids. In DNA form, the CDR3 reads TGCAGTGCTAGAAAGGTCCGGAACACTGAAGCTTTCTTT. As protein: CSARKVRNTEAFF.

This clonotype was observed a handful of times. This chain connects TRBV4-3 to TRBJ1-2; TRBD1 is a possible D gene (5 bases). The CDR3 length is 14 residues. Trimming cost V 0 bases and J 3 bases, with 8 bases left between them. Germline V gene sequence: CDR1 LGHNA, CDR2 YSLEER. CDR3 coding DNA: TGCGCCAGCAGCCAAGAGCAGGGCCACTATGGCTACACCTTC. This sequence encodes CASSQEQGHYGYTF.

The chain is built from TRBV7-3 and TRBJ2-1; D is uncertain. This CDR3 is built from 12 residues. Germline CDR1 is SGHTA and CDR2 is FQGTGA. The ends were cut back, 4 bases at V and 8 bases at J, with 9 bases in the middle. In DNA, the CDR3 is TGTGCCAGCAGCTCGCAAGCTGATGAGCAGTTCTTC. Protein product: CASSSQADEQFF.

This CDR3 reads CASSLARPSGNTGELFF. In nucleotides, the CDR3 is TGTGCCAGCAGCTTAGCCAGGCCTAGCGGGAACACCGGGGAGCTGTTTTTT. The chain employs TRBV7-6 and TRBJ2-2; 7 bases align to TRBD2. The CDR3 loop spans 17 amino acids. CDR1 is SGHVS and CDR2 is FNYEAQ in the germline V gene. V trimming: 0 bases; J trimming: 1 base; junction bases outside the gene matches: 5.

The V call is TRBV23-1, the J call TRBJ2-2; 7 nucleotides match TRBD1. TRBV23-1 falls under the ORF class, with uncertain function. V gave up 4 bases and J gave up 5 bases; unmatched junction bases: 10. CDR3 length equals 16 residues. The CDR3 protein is CASSPPATGNTGELFF. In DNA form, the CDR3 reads TGCGCCAGCAGTCCCCCCGCGACAGGGAATACCGGGGAGCTGTTTTTT.

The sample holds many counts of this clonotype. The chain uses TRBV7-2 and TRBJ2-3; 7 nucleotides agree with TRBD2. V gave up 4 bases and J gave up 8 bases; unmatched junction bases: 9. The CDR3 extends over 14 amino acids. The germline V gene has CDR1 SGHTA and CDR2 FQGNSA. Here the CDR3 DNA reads TGTGCCAGCAGCTACCGGACTAGATGGGTTACGCAGTATTTT. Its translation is CASSYRTRWVTQYF.

The CDR3 loop reads CASSLAFSEQYF. The CDR3 DNA sequence: TGTGCCAGCAGCTTAGCGTTCAGCGAGCAGTACTTC. This chain joins TRBV7-9 and TRBJ2-7; D unresolved. The CDR3 totals 12 residues. V gave up 0 bases and J gave up 6 bases, with 6 bases separating them. CDR1 SEHNR and CDR2 FQNEAQ come from the germline V gene (reference sequence).